This TCR beta chain was observed in a study of T cells in Graves' hyperthyroidism and ophthalmopathy. This clonotype was counted many times. Amplification of TCR beta CDR3 regions used RNA as the template. In the first-round RT-PCR of the TCR CDR3, the HTBI primer set was used. TCRdb processed the multiplex PCR reads anew with MiXCR; each CDR3 protein has one entry. The table records around 600,000 distinct CDR3 sequences, over 12% of them present only once. The cohort's ophthalmopathy patients, a group with duration under 3 months, had a Clinical Activity Score of at least 3 and a NOSPECS grade of at least 4. Germline V gives CDR1 MNHEY, CDR2 SMNVEV (reference sequence). V was pared by 3 bases and J by 3 bases, with 15 bases between. This CDR3 spans 15 amino acids.

This chain connects TRBV27 to TRBJ2-7; tentative D call: TRBD2 (6 bases). Sample: blood. This receptor was identified in a woman aged 18-29 years with Graves' ophthalmopathy. CDR3 DNA sequence: TGTGCCAGCAGTTTTTCGGGGGTGGGTCTCTACGAGCAGTACTTC. Its protein is CASSFSGVGLYEQYF.